The source of this T cell receptor (beta chain) is a study of cytomegalovirus exposure and HLA in healthy donors. Study-level findings and limits: In a later analysis, specific HLA alleles were associated with 15,000 to 20,000 TCR beta sequences at a 0.05 false discovery rate. Some V segments, including TRBV6-2 and TRBV6-3, were excluded as indistinguishable.

Of note for this clone: Its target is unknown.

This CDR3 has 14 amino acids. After removal of 0 bases from V and 6 bases from J, the junction contained 5 bases not matched to a gene. Germline V gene data show CDR1 as SGDLS and CDR2 as YYNGEE. The PCR made use of 60 Vbeta and 13 Jbeta primers. In the authors' workflow: The authors later counted about 80 million unique TCR beta chains, 9.5 million to 13 million of them shared. Generated by immunoSEQ multiplex PCR, the TCRdb table keeps only in-frame clones and is missing some. The V and J calls and clone size were taken over from that table, and D and trimming were inferred from the DNA. The top ten clones hold about 8% of a sample with 240,000 or so clones, 75% to 85% of them seen once.

The sample taken for sequencing was PBMCs. V usage is TRBV9 and J usage is TRBJ1-1, with 7 bases that match TRBD1. This receptor was obtained from a woman aged 60-75 years in good health and CMV-seropositive. The CDR3 DNA sequence: TGTGCCAGCAGCGTAGAACCCAGGGGGGCTGAAGCTTTCTTT. Translation gives CASSVEPRGAEAFF.